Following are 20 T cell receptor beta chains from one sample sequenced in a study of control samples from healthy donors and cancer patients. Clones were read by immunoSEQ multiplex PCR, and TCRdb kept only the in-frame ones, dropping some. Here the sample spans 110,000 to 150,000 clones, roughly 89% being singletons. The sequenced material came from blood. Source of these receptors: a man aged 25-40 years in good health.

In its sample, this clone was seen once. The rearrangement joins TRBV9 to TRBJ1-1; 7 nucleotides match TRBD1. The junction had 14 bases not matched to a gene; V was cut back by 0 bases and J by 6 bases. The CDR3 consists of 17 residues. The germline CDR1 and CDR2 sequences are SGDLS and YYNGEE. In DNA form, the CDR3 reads TGTGCCAGCAGCGTAGAGCCTACCGGGAGGGGGCGGGCTGAAGCTTTCTTT. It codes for CASSVEPTGRGRAEAFF.

Written as DNA, the CDR3 is TGTGCCTGGAGTGGCCGACAGGGCTACACCTTC. It encodes CAWSGRQGYTF. V is TRBV30 and J is TRBJ1-2, with TRBD1 as a possible D gene (5 bases). Deletions cut 1 base from V and 8 bases from J, with 8 bases between. Germline V gives CDR1 GTSNPN, CDR2 SVGIG (reference sequence). CDR3 length: 11 amino acids.

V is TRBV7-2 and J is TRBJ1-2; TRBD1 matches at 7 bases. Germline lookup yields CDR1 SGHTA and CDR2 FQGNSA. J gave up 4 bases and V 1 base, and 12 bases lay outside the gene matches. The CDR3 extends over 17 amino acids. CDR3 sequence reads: CASSLDSGVSGGYGYTF. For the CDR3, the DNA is TGTGCCAGCAGCTTAGATTCCGGTGTTTCAGGGGGCTATGGCTACACCTTC.

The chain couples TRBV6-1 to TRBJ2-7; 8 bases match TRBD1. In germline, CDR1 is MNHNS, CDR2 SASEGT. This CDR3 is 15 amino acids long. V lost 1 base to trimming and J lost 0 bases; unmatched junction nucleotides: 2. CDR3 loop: CASSEGTGPSYEQYF. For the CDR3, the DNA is TGTGCCAGCAGTGAAGGGACAGGGCCCTCCTACGAGCAGTACTTC.

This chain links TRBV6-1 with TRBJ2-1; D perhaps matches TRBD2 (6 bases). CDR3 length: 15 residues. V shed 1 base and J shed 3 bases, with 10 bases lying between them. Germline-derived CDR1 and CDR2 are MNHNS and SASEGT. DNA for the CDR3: TGTGCCAGCAGTGAAGTAGCGGAATACTACAATGAGCAGTTCTTC. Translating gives CASSEVAEYYNEQFF.

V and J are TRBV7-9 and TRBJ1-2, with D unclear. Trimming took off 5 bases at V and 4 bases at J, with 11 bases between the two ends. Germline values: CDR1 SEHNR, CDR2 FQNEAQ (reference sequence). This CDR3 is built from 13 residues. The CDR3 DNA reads TGTGCCAGCAGCGCCGGAGAGGCCTATGGCTACACCTTC. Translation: CASSAGEAYGYTF. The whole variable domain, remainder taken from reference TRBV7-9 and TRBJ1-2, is DTGVSQNPRHKITKRGQNVTFRCDPISEHNRLYWYRQTLGQGPEFLTYFQNEAQLEKSRLLSDRFSAERPKGSFSTLEIQRTEQGDSAMYLCASSAGEAYGYTFGSGTRLTVV.

CDR3 region: CASSLGASDTQYF. As DNA, the CDR3 is TGTGCCAGCAGTTTAGGGGCGTCAGATACGCAGTATTTT. The genes are TRBV12-3 or TRBV12-4 and TRBJ2-3; D not resolved. With 1 base removed from V and 4 bases from J, the gap between germline ends came to 6 bases. The CDR3 contains 13 residues.

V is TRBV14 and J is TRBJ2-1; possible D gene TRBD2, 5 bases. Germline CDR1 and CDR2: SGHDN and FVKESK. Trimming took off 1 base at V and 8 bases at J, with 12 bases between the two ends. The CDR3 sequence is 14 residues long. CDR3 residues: CASSQGASLDEQFF. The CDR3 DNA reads TGTGCCAGCAGCCAAGGCGCTAGCTTGGATGAGCAGTTCTTC.

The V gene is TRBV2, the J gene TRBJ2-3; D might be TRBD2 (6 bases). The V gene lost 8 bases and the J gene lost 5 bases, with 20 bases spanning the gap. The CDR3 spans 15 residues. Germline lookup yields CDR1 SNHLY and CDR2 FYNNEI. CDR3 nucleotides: TGTGCCAGCGTGGGGACGGGACTCAAAGGAGATACGCAGTATTTT. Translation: CASVGTGLKGDTQYF.

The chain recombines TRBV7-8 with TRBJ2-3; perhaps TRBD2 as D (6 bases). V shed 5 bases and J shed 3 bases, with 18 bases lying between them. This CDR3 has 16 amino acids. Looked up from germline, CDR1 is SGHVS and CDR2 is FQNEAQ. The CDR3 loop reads CASSIRRFGSTDTQYF. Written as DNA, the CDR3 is TGTGCCAGCAGCATCAGGAGGTTCGGGAGTACAGATACGCAGTATTTT.

The CDR3, as DNA: TGTGCCAGCAGCTTGGGCCGCGGGGACGAGCAGTACTTC. It yields the protein CASSLGRGDEQYF. The chain recombines TRBV5-6 with TRBJ2-7; D might be TRBD2 (6 bases). V gave up 0 bases and J gave up 5 bases, with 9 bases separating them. This CDR3 has 13 amino acids. Germline V gene data show CDR1 as SGHDT and CDR2 as YYEEEE.

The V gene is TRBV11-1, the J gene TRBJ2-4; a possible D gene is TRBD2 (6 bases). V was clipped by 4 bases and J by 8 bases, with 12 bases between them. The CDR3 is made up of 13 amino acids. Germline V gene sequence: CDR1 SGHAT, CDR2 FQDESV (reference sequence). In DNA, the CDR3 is TGTGCCAGCAGCTGGGCGTCGGGGGACATTCAGTACTTC. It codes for CASSWASGDIQYF.

CDR3: CSVDFRGPGETQYF. CDR3 sequence (DNA): TGCAGCGTTGATTTCCGGGGACCGGGAGAGACCCAGTACTTC. The chain is built from TRBV29-1 and TRBJ2-5; D may correspond to TRBD1 or TRBD2 (5 bases each). The V gene's germline CDR1 is SQVTM and CDR2 ANQGSEA. CDR3 length: 14 amino acids. V lost 3 bases and J lost 4, with 15 bases in between.

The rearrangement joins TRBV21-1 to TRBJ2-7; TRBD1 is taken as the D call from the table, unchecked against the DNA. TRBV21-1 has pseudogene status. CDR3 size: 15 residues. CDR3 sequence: CASSKVRRDSYEQYF. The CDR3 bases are TGTGCCAGCAGCAAAGTTCGCAGGGACTCCTACGAGCAGTACTTC.

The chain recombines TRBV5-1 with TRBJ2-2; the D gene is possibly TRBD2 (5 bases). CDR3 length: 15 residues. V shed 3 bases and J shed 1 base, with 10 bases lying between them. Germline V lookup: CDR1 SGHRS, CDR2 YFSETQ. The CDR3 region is CASSWGDRNTGELFF. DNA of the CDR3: TGCGCCAGCAGCTGGGGAGACCGGAACACCGGGGAGCTGTTTTTT.

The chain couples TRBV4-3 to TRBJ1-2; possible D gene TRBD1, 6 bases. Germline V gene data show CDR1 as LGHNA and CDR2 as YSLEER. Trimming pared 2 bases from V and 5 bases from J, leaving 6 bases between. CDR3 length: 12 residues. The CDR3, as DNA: TGCGCCAGCAGCCAACAGGGGTATGGCTACACCTTC. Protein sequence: CASSQQGYGYTF.

In nucleotides, the CDR3 is TGCGCCAGCAGCGCCCGGACGATACAAGAGACCCAGTACTTC. Amino acid sequence: CASSARTIQETQYF. The chain couples TRBV5-1 to TRBJ2-5; D gene uncertain. The CDR3 covers 14 residues. Germline values: CDR1 SGHRS, CDR2 YFSETQ. V was clipped by 4 bases and J by 2 bases, with 12 bases between them.

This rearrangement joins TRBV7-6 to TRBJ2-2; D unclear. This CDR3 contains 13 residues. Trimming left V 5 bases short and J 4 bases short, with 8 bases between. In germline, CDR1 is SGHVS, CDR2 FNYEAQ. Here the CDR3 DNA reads TGTGCCAGCAGCCTCAAGGGCACCGGGGAGCTGTTTTTT. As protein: CASSLKGTGELFF.

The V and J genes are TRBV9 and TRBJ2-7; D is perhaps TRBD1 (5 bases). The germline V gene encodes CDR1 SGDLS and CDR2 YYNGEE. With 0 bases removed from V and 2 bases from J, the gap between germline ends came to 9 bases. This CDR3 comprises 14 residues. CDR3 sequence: CASSVGRGTYEQYF. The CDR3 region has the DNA TGTGCCAGCAGCGTAGGTAGGGGAACCTACGAGCAGTACTTC.

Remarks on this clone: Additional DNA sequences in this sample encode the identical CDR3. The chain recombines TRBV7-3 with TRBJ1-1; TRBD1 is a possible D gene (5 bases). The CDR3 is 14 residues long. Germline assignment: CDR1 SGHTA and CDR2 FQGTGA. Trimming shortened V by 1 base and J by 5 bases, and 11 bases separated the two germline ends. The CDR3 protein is CASSLMGGGTEAFF. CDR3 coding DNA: TGTGCCAGCAGCTTAATGGGTGGGGGTACTGAAGCTTTCTTT.